This TCR beta chain is from a study of T cell changes during pregnancy in multiple sclerosis. Germline V gene sequence: CDR1 SGHVS, CDR2 FNYEAQ. The CDR3 loop spans 16 amino acids. After removal of 0 bases from V and 7 bases from J, the junction contained 6 bases not matched to a gene. The table came from immunoSEQ multiplex PCR; TCRdb's copy has only in-frame clones and leaves some out. Of around 88,000 clones in the sample, 90% to 95% are singletons; the top ten hold 2.5%. The sequencing used peripheral blood, collected in the first trimester of pregnancy. This sequence joins TRBV7-6 and TRBJ2-1; 10 bases match TRBD2. This TCR was sampled from a female donor with multiple sclerosis, enrolled in a pregnancy study. The chain's CDR3 is CASSLALAGAGNEQFF. CDR3 nucleotide sequence: TGTGCCAGCAGCTTAGCCCTAGCGGGAGCTGGGAATGAGCAGTTCTTC.